The 23 T cell receptor beta chains listed next were all sequenced from one sample in a study of read filtering for tumor transcriptome and immune sequencing. The library was built from about 370 ng RNA with molecular barcoded adaptors for alpha/delta and beta/gamma chains. TCRdb reprocessed the reads with MiXCR, giving one entry per CDR3 protein. The sample carries about 40,000 distinct CDR3 sequences, approximately 10% recorded once. Sequenced sample: a population of CD138-negative cells sorted from bone marrow. The receptors shown here come from a donor at least 40 years old with multiple myeloma.

This clonotype was seen ten or more times. This rearrangement joins TRBV7-2 to TRBJ1-6; unclear D gene. CDR3 length equals 18 residues. Germline V lookup: CDR1 SGHTA, CDR2 FQGNSA. Trimming removed 0 bases at V and 9 bases at J, with 21 bases between. CDR3 protein: CASSLAIRVMGFGSPLHF. The CDR3 region has the DNA TGTGCCAGCAGCTTAGCAATCCGGGTAATGGGTTTTGGTTCACCCCTCCACTTT.

The V gene is TRBV2, the J gene TRBJ2-3; D call uncertain. Germline V lookup: CDR1 SNHLY, CDR2 FYNNEI. The CDR3 consists of 11 residues. V lost 7 bases and J 5 bases, leaving 7 bases between the germline ends. The CDR3 reads CASKRGDTQYF. CDR3 in DNA: TGTGCCAGCAAGCGAGGAGATACGCAGTATTTT.

This clonotype was counted at least ten times. This rearrangement joins TRBV5-1 to TRBJ2-7; the match to TRBD2 covers 10 bases. Germline V gene lookup returns CDR1 SGHRS and CDR2 YFSETQ. The junction had 5 bases not matched to a gene; V was cut back by 7 bases and J by 1 base. The CDR3 loop spans 14 amino acids. CDR3 in DNA: TGCGCCAGCGCCCCACTAGCGGGGTCCTACGAGCAGTACTTC. Its translation is CASAPLAGSYEQYF. The variable domain in full, with the rest retrieved from reference TRBV5-1 and TRBJ2-7, is KAGVTQTPRYLIKTRGQQVTLSCSPISGHRSVSWYQQTPGQGLQFLFEYFSETQRNKGNFPGRFSGRQFSNSRSEMNVSTLELGDSALYLCASAPLAGSYEQYFGPGTRLTVT.

This clonotype has ten or more counts. This sequence joins TRBV7-2 and TRBJ2-7; D may match TRBD1 or TRBD2 (5 bases each). V lost 0 bases, J lost 2 bases, and 14 bases lay in between. The germline V gene has CDR1 SGHTA and CDR2 FQGNSA. The CDR3 covers 16 residues. DNA of the CDR3: TGTGCCAGCAGCTTAGCAGTGGGGGTCCCGGCCTACGAGCAGTACTTC. This gives the protein CASSLAVGVPAYEQYF.

In the case of this clonotype: This may come from a read error, since a much larger clone is one base off. The rearrangement joins TRBV5-4 to TRBJ2-3; 10 bases are shared with TRBD2. This CDR3 contains 16 residues. The germline gives CDR1 SGHNT, CDR2 YYREEE (reference sequence). CDR3 in DNA: TGTGCCTGCAGCCCAGCGGGGGGGACCGGCACAGATACGCAGTATTTT. Translation: CACSPAGGTGTDTQYF.

This clonotype has ten or more counts. One base away lies a much larger clone, so this may be a sequencing read error. V and J are TRBV19 and TRBJ2-1; D is possibly TRBD1 or TRBD2 (5 bases each). This CDR3 is built from 14 residues. Germline V gives CDR1 LNHDA, CDR2 SQIVND (reference sequence). CDR3 nucleotide sequence: TGTGCATCCAGCCCAGACGGGGCTGGCAATGAGCAGTTCTTC. Encoded protein: CASSPDGAGNEQFF.

This clonotype was observed many times. The chain is built from TRBV28 and TRBJ1-2; D remains unclear. The CDR3 contains 12 residues. The germline gives CDR1 MDHEN, CDR2 SYDVKM. Trimming pared 7 bases from V and 0 bases from J, leaving 6 bases between. CDR3 in amino acids: CASMKANYGYTF. The CDR3 DNA follows: TGTGCCAGCATGAAGGCTAACTATGGCTACACCTTC.

This clonotype was counted at least ten times. This CDR3 reads CAISPTGADTQYF. CDR3 in DNA: TGTGCCATCAGTCCGACAGGGGCAGATACGCAGTATTTT. This sequence joins TRBV10-3 and TRBJ2-3, with TRBD1 matching 8 bases. CDR1 and CDR2 (germline): ENHRY, SYGVKD. This CDR3 spans 13 amino acids. The ends lost 5 bases at V and 4 bases at J; junction bases unmatched: 2.

This clonotype was seen at least ten times. J is TRBJ2-1 and V is TRBV15; 8 bases are shared with TRBD1. Trimming took 6 bases from V and 6 from J; bases not matched to a gene: 7. Germline V CDR1 and CDR2: LNHNV, YYDKDF (reference sequence). The length of the CDR3 is 14 residues. CDR3 protein: CATRERQGRNEQFF. CDR3 nucleotides: TGTGCCACCAGGGAACGACAGGGGCGCAATGAGCAGTTCTTC.

To note about this clonotype: A much bigger clone sits one base away, suggesting this may be a read error. The V call is TRBV11-3, the J call TRBJ2-3; tentatively, D is TRBD1 or TRBD2 (5 bases each). The CDR3 runs 18 residues. Germline V lookup: CDR1 SGHNT, CDR2 YENEEA. The DNA of the CDR3 is TGTGCCTGCAGCTTAGGCCCCGTAGGGACCCATAGCCCAGATACGCAGTATTTT. Encoded protein: CACSLGPVGTHSPDTQYF. Full variable domain (outside the CDR3, taken from reference TRBV11-3 and TRBJ2-3): EAGVVQSPRYKIIEKKQPVAFWCNPISGHNTLYWYLQNLGQGPELLIRYENEEAVDDSQLPKDRFSAERLKGVDSTLKIQPAELGDSAVYLCACSLGPVGTHSPDTQYFGPGTRLTVL.

A few counts support this clonotype. V and J are TRBV6-6 and TRBJ1-5; D remains unclear. The V gene lost 5 bases and the J gene lost 0 bases, with 5 bases spanning the gap. The CDR3 sequence is 13 residues long. CDR1 and CDR2 (germline): MNHNY, SVGAGI (reference sequence). In DNA form, the CDR3 reads TGTGCCAGCAGTCTGGATAGCAATCAGCCCCAGCATTTT. This encodes CASSLDSNQPQHF.

This clonotype has a handful of counts. With a far larger clone one base away, a read error is the likely cause. The rearrangement uses TRBV12-3 or TRBV12-4 and TRBJ1-2, with D uncertain. Deletions cut 4 bases from V and 4 bases from J, with 10 bases between. CDR3 size: 13 residues. As DNA, the CDR3 is TGTGCCAGCAGTTCCGTAGGGATCTATGGCTACACCTTC. Its protein is CASSSVGIYGYTF.

At least ten counts were recorded for this clonotype. This rearrangement joins TRBV5-6 to TRBJ2-3; D is ambiguous. Per the germline V gene, CDR1 is SGHDT and CDR2 is YYEEEE. The CDR3 is made up of 14 amino acids. Between the trimmed V and J ends, which lost 4 bases and 1 base, there was a span of 10 bases. Written as DNA, the CDR3 is TGTGCCAGCAGCGACCGGGCCTGCACAGATACGCAGTATTTT. Amino acid sequence: CASSDRACTDTQYF.

This clonotype has a count of ten or more. V is TRBV6-5 and J is TRBJ2-7; 8 positions agree with TRBD2. Trimming took 5 bases from V and 6 from J; bases not matched to a gene: 12. The CDR3 runs to 15 residues. Germline V gives CDR1 MNHEY, CDR2 SVGAGI. The CDR3 coding sequence is TGTGCCAGCAGTACCCCGCGTAGCGGGGTAATCGAGCAGTACTTC. Translated: CASSTPRSGVIEQYF.

This clonotype has at least ten counts. The chain uses TRBV20-1 and TRBJ1-1; no reliable D call. V dropped 5 bases and J dropped 3 bases, with 19 bases sitting between them. The CDR3 has 15 amino acids. From germline, CDR1 is DFQATT and CDR2 SNEGSKA (reference sequence). The CDR3 region is CSAGTVIAGYTEAFF. CDR3 nucleotide sequence: TGCAGTGCTGGTACTGTTATCGCAGGCTACACTGAAGCTTTCTTT.

There are a few counts of this clonotype. This chain uses TRBV28 with TRBJ2-5; 8 nucleotides agree with TRBD1. Trimming at V came to 7 bases and at J to 4 bases, leaving 29 bases not matched to a gene. Germline V gene lookup returns CDR1 MDHEN and CDR2 SYDVKM. The CDR3 runs to 21 residues. Written as DNA, the CDR3 is TGTGCCAGCAACCCTCAGATTGGGACAGGACGGGGTTCTCTTGGAGGAGAGACCCAGTACTTC. It specifies CASNPQIGTGRGSLGGETQYF.

This clonotype came up many times. A far larger clone is a single base away, which makes a read error likely. The gene calls are TRBV11-3 and TRBJ2-7; no clear D gene. Germline values: CDR1 SGHNT, CDR2 YENEEA. The CDR3 runs to 14 residues. The CDR3, as DNA: TGTGCCAGCAGCTTAACGGACGGCGCCTACGAGCTGTACTTC. Translated, it gives CASSLTDGAYELYF.

There are many counts of this clonotype. The V gene is TRBV14, the J gene TRBJ2-5; D may correspond to TRBD1 or TRBD2 (6 bases each). V was shortened by 1 base and J by 5 bases, with 14 bases between the two germline ends. This CDR3 region has 15 residues. In germline, CDR1 is SGHDN, CDR2 FVKESK. As DNA, the CDR3 is TGTGCCAGCAGCCAAGGTAGCCTGGGGGGCGAGACCCAGTACTTC. This translates into CASSQGSLGGETQYF. Full variable domain (missing parts from reference TRBV14 and TRBJ2-5): EAGVTQFPSHSVIEKGQTVTLRCDPISGHDNLYWYRRVMGKEIKFLLHFVKESKQDESGMPNNRFLAERTGGTYSTLKVQPAELEDSGVYFCASSQGSLGGETQYFGPGTRLLVL.

This clonotype has a count of ten or more. V usage is TRBV6-5 and J usage is TRBJ1-1; no firm D call. CDR1 is MNHEY and CDR2 is SVGAGI in the germline V gene. The length of the CDR3 is 14 residues. Trimming cost V 0 bases and J 7 bases, with 12 bases left between them. CDR3 in DNA: TGTGCCAGCAGTTACTCGTGGACCTCGGTTGAAGCTTTCTTT. Amino acids: CASSYSWTSVEAFF.

This clonotype was seen ten or more times. The rearrangement links TRBV11-2 to TRBJ2-1; TRBD1 aligns across 7 bases. The germline V gene encodes CDR1 SGHAT and CDR2 FQNNGV. The V gene end was trimmed by 5 bases and the J gene end by 4 bases; junction bases not matched to a gene: 5. The CDR3 is 14 amino acids. CDR3 DNA sequence: TGTGCCAGCAGCAAGGGACAGATATACAATGAGCAGTTCTTC. Its protein is CASSKGQIYNEQFF.

This clonotype came up many times. The chain combines TRBV5-5 with TRBJ2-5; 7 bases match TRBD1. V shed 4 bases, J shed 4 bases, and the junction held 7 bases outside the gene matches. Germline V gives CDR1 SGHKS, CDR2 YYEKEE (reference sequence). CDR3 length equals 14 residues. The CDR3 protein is CASSPGGGGETQYF. CDR3 nucleotide sequence: TGTGCCAGCAGCCCAGGGGGTGGAGGAGAGACCCAGTACTTC.

This clonotype showed up many times. This rearrangement joins TRBV18 to TRBJ1-1; D is undetermined. Germline CDR1 reads KGHSH; CDR2 reads LQKENI. The CDR3 has 12 residues. V lost 3 bases to trimming and J lost 2 bases, with 4 bases between them. The CDR3 reads CASSPYNTEAFF. CDR3 sequence (DNA): TGTGCCAGCTCACCTTATAACACTGAAGCTTTCTTT.

This clonotype was observed at least ten times. The chain carries TRBV3-1 and TRBJ1-2; no firm D call. The CDR3 consists of 12 residues. V dropped 3 bases and J dropped 7 bases, with 9 bases sitting between them. Germline V CDR1 and CDR2: LGHDT, YNNKEL (reference sequence). CDR3 DNA sequence: TGTGCCAGCAGCCAGAGTTTAAGTGGCTACACCTTC. Translation: CASSQSLSGYTF.